Below, 23 T cell receptor beta chains from the same sample are listed, as sequenced in a study of control samples from healthy donors and cancer patients. The repertoire was sequenced with immunoSEQ multiplex PCR; TCRdb's copy has only in-frame clones and lacks some. The table shows approximately 70,000 clones, with around 90% occurring only once. The sample comprised PBMCs. These receptor sequences come from a man in his sixties with colorectal cancer.

There are a few counts of this clone. The chain uses TRBV12-3 or TRBV12-4 and TRBJ1-2; D not resolved. The length of the CDR3 is 12 residues. Between the trimmed V and J ends, which lost 4 bases and 10 bases, there was a span of 13 bases. CDR3 region: CASSYRAVAYTF. CDR3 DNA: TGTGCCAGCAGTTATAGGGCGGTCGCCTACACCTTC.

V and J are TRBV5-1 and TRBJ2-5, with 7 positions matching TRBD2. After removal of 0 bases from V and 1 base from J, the junction contained 6 bases not matched to a gene. Germline CDR1 and CDR2: SGHRS and YFSETQ. This CDR3 spans 16 amino acids. CDR3 protein: CASSLDVGGVQETQYF. The CDR3, as DNA: TGCGCCAGCAGCTTGGACGTGGGGGGGGTCCAAGAGACCCAGTACTTC.

The CDR3: CASSEFHTGEKLFF. The CDR3 DNA sequence: TGTGCCAGCAGTGAGTTTCATACGGGGGAAAAACTGTTTTTT. The chain couples TRBV6-1 to TRBJ1-4; D is uncertain. The CDR3 is 14 amino acids. Germline values: CDR1 MNHNS, CDR2 SASEGT. The V and J ends lost 3 bases and 8 bases respectively, with 13 bases between them.

The rearrangement joins TRBV5-1 to TRBJ2-3, with 9 bases that match TRBD2. Trimming took 4 bases from V and 2 from J; bases not matched to a gene: 5. This CDR3 has 15 amino acids. Germline CDR1 is SGHRS and CDR2 is YFSETQ. The CDR3 DNA follows: TGCGCCAGCAGCGGGCGGGGGGGCCCCACAGATACGCAGTATTTT. It yields the protein CASSGRGGPTDTQYF.

The V gene is TRBV15, the J gene TRBJ2-1; 8 positions agree with TRBD2. The length of the CDR3 is 15 residues. Per the germline V gene, CDR1 is LNHNV and CDR2 is YYDKDF (reference sequence). The J segment lost 12 bases and the V segment lost 1 base, leaving 11 bases of the junction unmatched. Here the CDR3 reads CATSRVGRAGGPQFF. Written as DNA, the CDR3 is TGTGCCACCAGCAGAGTGGGGCGGGCGGGGGGACCGCAGTTCTTC. Supplemented by reference TRBV15 and TRBJ2-1, the full variable domain reads DAMVIQNPRYQVTQFGKPVTLSCSQTLNHNVMYWYQQKSSQAPKLLFHYYDKDFNNEADTPDNFQSRRPNTSFCFLDIRSPGLGDTAMYLCATSRVGRAGGPQFFGPGTRLTVL.

The genes are TRBV9 and TRBJ1-3; D gene ambiguous. The germline CDR1 and CDR2 sequences are SGDLS and YYNGEE. Trimming took 0 bases from V and 0 from J, leaving 13 bases between them. This CDR3 has 17 residues. The CDR3 DNA reads as TGTGCCAGCAGCGTAGGTGGGTTTCCGGGCTCTGGAAACACCATATATTTT. It codes for CASSVGGFPGSGNTIYF.

This rearrangement joins TRBV28 to TRBJ2-5; D assignment may be TRBD1 or TRBD2 (5 bases each). There are 12 residues in the CDR3. Germline loops: CDR1 MDHEN, CDR2 SYDVKM. The germline V and J ends were trimmed by 6 bases and 5 bases, with 10 bases remaining between them. CDR3 in DNA: TGTGCCAGCAGACGAGGGACGGAGACCCAGTACTTC. Residues: CASRRGTETQYF.

This chain uses TRBV5-6 with TRBJ2-4, with D tentatively TRBD1 or TRBD2 (5 bases each). The CDR3 length is 16 residues. Trimming shortened V by 1 base and J by 0 bases, and 11 bases separated the two germline ends. The germline V gene encodes CDR1 SGHDT and CDR2 YYEEEE. This chain's CDR3 is CASSLITGTAKNIQYF. Written as DNA, the CDR3 is TGTGCCAGCAGCTTGATTACCGGGACAGCCAAAAACATTCAGTACTTC. Full variable domain (remainder filled in from reference TRBV5-6 and TRBJ2-4): DAGVTQSPTHLIKTRGQQVTLRCSPKSGHDTVSWYQQALGQGPQFIFQYYEEEERQRGNFPDRFSGHQFPNYSSELNVNALLLGDSALYLCASSLITGTAKNIQYFGAGTRLSVL.

The chain has TRBV14 and TRBJ1-6; TRBD1 matches 10 bases. J lost 9 bases, V lost 2 bases, and 1 base had no gene match. The CDR3 runs 14 residues. CDR1 is SGHDN, CDR2 FVKESK, per germline. In DNA form, the CDR3 reads TGTGCCAGCAGCCAACGGACAGGGGGTTCACCCCTCCACTTT. Residues: CASSQRTGGSPLHF.

Details on this clone: Other DNA sequences in this specimen translate into the identical CDR3. The rearrangement links TRBV5-6 to TRBJ2-7; no reliable D call. The V gene lost 2 bases and the J gene lost 0 bases, with 6 bases spanning the gap. The CDR3 is 13 amino acids. In germline, CDR1 is SGHDT, CDR2 YYEEEE. CDR3: CASSFRSSYEQYF. In DNA, the CDR3 is TGTGCCAGCAGCTTTAGGAGCTCCTACGAGCAGTACTTC.

V gene TRBV14 combines with J gene TRBJ2-7; 8 bases are a match to TRBD1. The length of the CDR3 is 15 residues. Germline values: CDR1 SGHDN, CDR2 FVKESK. The V and J ends lost 2 bases and 3 bases, in that order; junction bases with no gene match: 6. CDR3 sequence (DNA): TGTGCCAGCAGCCAAACCGGGACAGGACTCTACGAGCAGTACTTC. It yields the protein CASSQTGTGLYEQYF. The full variable domain, in which reference TRBV14 and TRBJ2-7 provide the parts outside the CDR3, is EAGVTQFPSHSVIEKGQTVTLRCDPISGHDNLYWYRRVMGKEIKFLLHFVKESKQDESGMPNNRFLAERTGGTYSTLKVQPAELEDSGVYFCASSQTGTGLYEQYFGPGTRLTVT.

The chain employs TRBV5-1 and TRBJ2-1; D is undetermined. The CDR3 sequence is 14 residues long. Between the trimmed V and J ends, which lost 5 bases and 5 bases, there was a span of 14 bases. Germline CDR1 reads SGHRS; CDR2 reads YFSETQ. The CDR3, as DNA: TGCGCCAGCAGTCTTACACGGAGCGACAATGAGCAGTTCTTC. Its translation: CASSLTRSDNEQFF. The full variable domain, with the rest looked up from reference TRBV5-1 and TRBJ2-1, is KAGVTQTPRYLIKTRGQQVTLSCSPISGHRSVSWYQQTPGQGLQFLFEYFSETQRNKGNFPGRFSGRQFSNSRSEMNVSTLELGDSALYLCASSLTRSDNEQFFGPGTRLTVL.

Written as DNA, the CDR3 is TGTGCCAGCTCCCTAGGAAGTGCCATCTACAATGAGCAGTTCTTC. Amino acid sequence: CASSLGSAIYNEQFF. The V and J genes are TRBV18 and TRBJ2-1; D remains ambiguous. The V gene's germline CDR1 is KGHSH and CDR2 LQKENI. V was pared by 6 bases and J by 3 bases, with 15 bases between. The CDR3 loop spans 15 amino acids.

V gene TRBV7-3 combines with J gene TRBJ2-7, with TRBD2 as a possible D gene (5 bases). There are 14 residues in the CDR3. Per germline, CDR1 SGHTA and CDR2 FQGTGA. The V end lost 11 bases, the J end lost 3 bases, and 20 bases lay between the germline ends. CDR3 sequence (DNA): TGTGCCGAGGGCCCATATCCAAAACACTACGAGCAGTACTTC. This codes for CAEGPYPKHYEQYF. The full variable domain, its missing parts supplied by reference TRBV7-3 and TRBJ2-7, is GAGVSQTPSNKVTEKGKYVELRCDPISGHTALYWYRQSLGQGPEFLIYFQGTGAADDSGLPNDRFFAVRPEGSVSTLKIQRTERGDSAVYLCAEGPYPKHYEQYFGPGTRLTVT.

This rearrangement joins TRBV11-3 to TRBJ2-7; D is ambiguous. Per germline, CDR1 SGHNT and CDR2 YENEEA. The CDR3 extends over 13 amino acids. V shed 5 bases and J shed 6 bases, with 14 bases lying between them. The CDR3, as DNA: TGTGCCAGCAGCCCTAAGGCTGGGGTCGAGCAGTACTTC. Protein sequence: CASSPKAGVEQYF.

A single count supports this clone. The chain joins TRBV24-1 to TRBJ2-5; D uncertain. The germline CDR1 and CDR2 sequences are KGHDR and SFDVKD. The germline V and J ends were trimmed by 0 bases and 7 bases, with 5 bases remaining between them. The CDR3 is 12 residues long. In DNA form, the CDR3 reads TGTGCCACCAGTGATTTGACTGCGACCCAGTACTTC. As protein: CATSDLTATQYF.

The rearrangement joins TRBV7-8 to TRBJ1-5; D gene ambiguous. The V gene's germline CDR1 is SGHVS and CDR2 FQNEAQ. V lost 7 bases, J lost 9 bases, and 16 bases lay in between. The CDR3 is 13 amino acids. CDR3 DNA sequence: TGTGCCAGCAATGGAGGACCTAATTGGCCCCAGCATTTT. This translates into CASNGGPNWPQHF.

This chain connects TRBV7-3 to TRBJ2-2, with 8 bases that match TRBD2. Germline V CDR1 and CDR2: SGHTA, FQGTGA. CDR3 length equals 13 residues. V dropped 8 bases and J dropped 5; count of bases not matched to a gene: 4. CDR3 nucleotide sequence: TGTGCCAGCTCGGGAGGGTTAACCGGGGAGCTGTTTTTT. Its translation: CASSGGLTGELFF. The full variable domain, rest sourced from reference TRBV7-3 and TRBJ2-2, is GAGVSQTPSNKVTEKGKYVELRCDPISGHTALYWYRQSLGQGPEFLIYFQGTGAADDSGLPNDRFFAVRPEGSVSTLKIQRTERGDSAVYLCASSGGLTGELFFGEGSRLTVL.

V gene TRBV12-3 or TRBV12-4 combines with J gene TRBJ1-2; 7 bases map to TRBD1. After removal of 8 bases from V and 3 bases from J, the junction contained 6 bases not matched to a gene. There are 13 residues in the CDR3. CDR3 nucleotide sequence: TGTGCCAGCGACTCAGGGGGTGACTATGGCTACACCTTC. The encoded protein is CASDSGGDYGYTF.

The chain joins TRBV9 to TRBJ1-4; D gene unclear. Germline-derived CDR1 and CDR2 are SGDLS and YYNGEE. The CDR3 spans 14 residues. V lost 2 bases and J lost 5, with 10 bases in between. The CDR3 nucleotides read TGTGCCAGCAGCGTCTCCCAGAAAAATGAAAAACTGTTTTTT. This encodes CASSVSQKNEKLFF.

Written as DNA, the CDR3 is TGTGCCAGCAGCCCGGAGCTGGGTGAGCAGTTCTTC. Its protein product is CASSPELGEQFF. The rearrangement links TRBV7-2 to TRBJ2-1; D not resolved. Germline V gives CDR1 SGHTA, CDR2 FQGNSA. V was shortened by 5 bases and J by 9 bases, with 11 bases between the two germline ends. CDR3 length equals 12 residues.

The chain couples TRBV7-5 to TRBJ2-1; the D segment call TRBD1 is taken from the table without a DNA check. TRBV7-5 is flagged as a pseudogene. There are 18 residues in the CDR3. CDR3 amino acids: CVKGLHPGTDLLGYEQFF. The CDR3, as DNA: TGTGTCAAGGGACTTCACCCCGGGACAGACCTTCTTGGGTATGAGCAGTTCTTC.

This chain joins TRBV25-1 and TRBJ2-1, with TRBD1 matching 12 bases. Per germline, CDR1 MGHDK and CDR2 SYGVNS. V gave up 5 bases and J gave up 8 bases; unmatched junction bases: 10. The length of the CDR3 is 16 residues. CDR3 amino acids: CASSPPGTGGFDEQFF. CDR3 sequence (DNA): TGTGCCAGCAGTCCCCCCGGGACAGGGGGCTTTGATGAGCAGTTCTTC. Full variable domain (outside the CDR3, taken from reference TRBV25-1 and TRBJ2-1): EADIYQTPRYLVIGTGKKITLECSQTMGHDKMYWYQQDPGMELHLIHYSYGVNSTEKGDLSSESTVSRIRTEHFPLTLESARPSHTSQYLCASSPPGTGGFDEQFFGPGTRLTVL.